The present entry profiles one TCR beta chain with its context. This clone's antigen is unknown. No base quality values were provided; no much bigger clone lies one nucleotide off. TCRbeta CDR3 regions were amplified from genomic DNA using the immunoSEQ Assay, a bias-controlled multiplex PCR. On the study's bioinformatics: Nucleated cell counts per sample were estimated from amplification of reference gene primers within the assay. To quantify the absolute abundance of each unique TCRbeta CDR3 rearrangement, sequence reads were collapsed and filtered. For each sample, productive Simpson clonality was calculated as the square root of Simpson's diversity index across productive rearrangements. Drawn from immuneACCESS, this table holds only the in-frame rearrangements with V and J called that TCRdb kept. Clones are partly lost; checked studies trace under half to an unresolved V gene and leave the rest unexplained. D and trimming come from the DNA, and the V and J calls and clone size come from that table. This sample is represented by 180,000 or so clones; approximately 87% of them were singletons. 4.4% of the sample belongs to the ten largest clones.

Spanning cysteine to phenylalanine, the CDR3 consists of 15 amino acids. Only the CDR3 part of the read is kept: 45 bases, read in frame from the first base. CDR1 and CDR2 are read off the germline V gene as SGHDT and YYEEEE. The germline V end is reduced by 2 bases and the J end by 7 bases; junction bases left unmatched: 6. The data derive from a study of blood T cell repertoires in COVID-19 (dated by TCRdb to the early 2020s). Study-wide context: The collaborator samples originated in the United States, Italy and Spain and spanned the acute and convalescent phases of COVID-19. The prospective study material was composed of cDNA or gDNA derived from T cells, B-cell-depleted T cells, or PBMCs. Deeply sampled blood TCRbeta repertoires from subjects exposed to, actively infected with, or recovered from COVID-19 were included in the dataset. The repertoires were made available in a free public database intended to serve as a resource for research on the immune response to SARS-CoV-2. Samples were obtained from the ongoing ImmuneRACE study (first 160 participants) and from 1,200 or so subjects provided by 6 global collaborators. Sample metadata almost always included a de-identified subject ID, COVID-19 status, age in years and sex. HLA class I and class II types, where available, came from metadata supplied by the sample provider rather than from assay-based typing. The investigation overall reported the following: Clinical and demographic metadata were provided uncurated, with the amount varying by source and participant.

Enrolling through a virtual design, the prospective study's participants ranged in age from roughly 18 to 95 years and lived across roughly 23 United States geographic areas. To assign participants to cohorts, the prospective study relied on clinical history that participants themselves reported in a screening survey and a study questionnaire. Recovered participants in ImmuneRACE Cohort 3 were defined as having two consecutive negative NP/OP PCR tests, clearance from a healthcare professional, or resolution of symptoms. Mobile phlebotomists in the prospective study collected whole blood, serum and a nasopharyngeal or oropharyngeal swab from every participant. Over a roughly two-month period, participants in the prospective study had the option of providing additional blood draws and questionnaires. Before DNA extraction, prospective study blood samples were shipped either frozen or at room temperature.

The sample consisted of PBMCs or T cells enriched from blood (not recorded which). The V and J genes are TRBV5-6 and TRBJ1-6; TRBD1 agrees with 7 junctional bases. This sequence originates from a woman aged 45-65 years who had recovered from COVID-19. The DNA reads TGTGCCAGCAGCTTCTACACAGGGGAGAATTCACCCCTCCACTTT. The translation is CASSFYTGENSPLHF.